A selection of T cell receptor beta chains follows, all from one sample in a study of vaccination effects on CD4 cells after COVID-19. TCRdb's table, derived via immunoSEQ multiplex PCR, lists solely in-frame clones and lacks some. The data show about 25,000 clones, with roughly 73% seen just once and 8% to 13% held by the top ten. These receptors' targets are unknown. The starting material was CD4+ T cells from PBMCs cultured without peptide, obtained before COVID-19 vaccination. Receptors were obtained from a human donor who received a COVID-19 vaccine. Both conserved end residues are part of each CDR3. D genes are given only for firm matches. For some rows the clone size is stated as once, few or many, or as a class when expanded; others skip it.

size	V	D	J	CDR3	DNA
once	TRBV20-1	TRBD1	TRBJ1-1	CSASDRGQWNTEAFF	TGCAGTGCTAGTGACAGGGGGCAGTGGAACACTGAAGCTTTCTTT
NA	TRBV18	TRBD1	TRBJ1-4	CASSPRTGSANEKLFF	TGTGCCAGCTCACCGCGGACAGGGAGCGCTAATGAAAAACTGTTTTTT
NA	TRBV27	NA	TRBJ2-2	CASSPSRGGTGELFF	TGTGCCAGCAGTCCCTCAAGGGGGGGAACCGGGGAGCTGTTTTTT
NA	TRBV7-2	TRBD2	TRBJ2-3	CASSPGLAGFTDTQYF	TGTGCCAGCAGCCCCGGACTAGCGGGGTTCACAGATACGCAGTATTTT
NA	TRBV5-4	TRBD2	TRBJ2-1	CASSLPGLGNEQFF	TGTGCCAGCAGCCTTCCGGGACTAGGGAATGAGCAGTTCTTC
NA	TRBV5-4	NA	TRBJ2-7	CASSLAFRDEQYF	TGTGCCAGCAGCTTGGCTTTTCGGGACGAGCAGTACTTC
NA	TRBV10-3	NA	TRBJ2-7	CAISERQSYEQYF	TGTGCCATCAGTGAGAGGCAGTCCTACGAGCAGTACTTC
NA	TRBV18	TRBD1	TRBJ1-2	CASSPGGQSYGYTF	TGTGCCAGCTCACCAGGGGGACAGAGCTATGGCTACACCTTC
NA	TRBV6-2/TRBV6-3	TRBD1	TRBJ1-5	CASSYSTGASNQPQHF	TGTGCCAGCAGTTACTCAACAGGGGCTAGCAATCAGCCCCAGCATTTT
NA	TRBV21-1	NA	TRBJ2-1	CASSKVVVAGVNEQFF	TGTGCCAGCAGCAAAGTGGTGGTAGCGGGAGTAAATGAGCAGTTCTTC
NA	TRBV5-1	TRBD1	TRBJ2-7	CASSWDRVGEQYF	TGCGCCAGCAGCTGGGACAGGGTAGGCGAGCAGTACTTC
NA	TRBV7-3	NA	TRBJ2-3	CASSLMGRNTDTQYF	TGTGCCAGCAGCTTAATGGGGCGTAACACAGATACGCAGTATTTT
NA	TRBV3-1/TRBV3-2	NA	TRBJ1-1	CASSQDMVGTEAFF	TGTGCCAGCAGCCAAGATATGGTCGGCACTGAAGCTTTCTTT
once	TRBV11-1	NA	TRBJ2-7	CASSSSRYSPAYEQYF	TGTGCCAGCAGCTCTAGTCGGTACTCGCCAGCCTACGAGCAGTACTTC
NA	TRBV4-3	TRBD1	TRBJ1-6	CASSPQRQGDLSYNSPLHF	TGCGCCAGCAGCCCTCAACGACAGGGTGACCTCTCCTATAATTCACCCCTCCACTTT
once	TRBV18	NA	TRBJ1-1	CASSPPLRTLKGLNAEAFF	TGTGCCAGCTCACCACCGTTAAGGACGCTTAAGGGGCTTAACGCTGAAGCTTTCTTT
NA	TRBV20-1	NA	TRBJ2-7	CSASQGYEQYF	TGCAGTGCCTCCCAGGGTTACGAGCAGTACTTC
NA	TRBV10-3	TRBD2	TRBJ2-3	CASMARLAGDTQYF	TGTGCCTCAATGGCCCGACTAGCAGGCGATACGCAGTATTTT
NA	TRBV5-8	NA	TRBJ2-5	CASSLWELAVQETQYF	TGTGCCAGCAGCCTATGGGAGTTGGCAGTCCAAGAGACCCAGTACTTC
NA	TRBV7-9	NA	TRBJ2-7	CASSLIGWGSTYEQYF	TGTGCCAGCAGCTTAATAGGGTGGGGCAGTACCTACGAGCAGTACTTC
NA	TRBV19	TRBD1	TRBJ1-5	CASSTTGFSQPQHF	TGTGCCAGTAGTACGACAGGGTTTTCCCAGCCCCAGCATTTT
NA	TRBV5-8	TRBD1	TRBJ1-6	CASSFTGGGGSPLHF	TGTGCCAGCAGCTTCACAGGGGGTGGGGGTTCACCCCTCCACTTT
NA	TRBV5-4	NA	TRBJ2-2	CASSLGGGAPGELFF	TGTGCCAGCAGCTTAGGGGGAGGGGCGCCCGGGGAGCTGTTTTTT
NA	TRBV9	NA	TRBJ2-1	CASSVGINEQFF	TGTGCCAGCAGCGTAGGGATCAATGAGCAGTTCTTC
NA	TRBV19	NA	TRBJ2-7	CASSMGLVNRYEQYF	TGTGCCAGTAGTATGGGACTGGTGAACAGATACGAGCAGTACTTC